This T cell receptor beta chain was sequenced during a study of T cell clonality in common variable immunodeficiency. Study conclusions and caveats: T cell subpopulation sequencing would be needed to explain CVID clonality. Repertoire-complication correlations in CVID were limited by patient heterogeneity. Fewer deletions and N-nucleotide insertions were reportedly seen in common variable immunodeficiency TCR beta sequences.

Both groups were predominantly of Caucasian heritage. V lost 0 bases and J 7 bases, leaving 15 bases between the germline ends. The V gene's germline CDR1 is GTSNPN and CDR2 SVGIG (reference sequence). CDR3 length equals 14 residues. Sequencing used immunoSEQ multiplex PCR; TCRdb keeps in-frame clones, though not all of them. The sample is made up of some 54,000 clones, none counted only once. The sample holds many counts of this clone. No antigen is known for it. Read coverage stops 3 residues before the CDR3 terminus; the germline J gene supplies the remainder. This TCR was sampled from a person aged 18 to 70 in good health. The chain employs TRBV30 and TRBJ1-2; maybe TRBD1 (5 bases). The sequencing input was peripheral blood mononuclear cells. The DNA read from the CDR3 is TGTGCCTGGAGTGTACGGACGCTTAGGGGTGGC. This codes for CAWSVRTLRGG. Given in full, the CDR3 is CAWSVRTLRGGYTF. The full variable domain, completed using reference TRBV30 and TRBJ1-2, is SQTIHQWPATLVQPVGSPLSLECTVEGTSNPNLYWYRQAAGRGLQLLFYSVGIGQISSEVPQNLSASRPQDRQFILSSKKLLLSDSGFYLCAWSVRTLRGGYTFGSGTRLTVV.